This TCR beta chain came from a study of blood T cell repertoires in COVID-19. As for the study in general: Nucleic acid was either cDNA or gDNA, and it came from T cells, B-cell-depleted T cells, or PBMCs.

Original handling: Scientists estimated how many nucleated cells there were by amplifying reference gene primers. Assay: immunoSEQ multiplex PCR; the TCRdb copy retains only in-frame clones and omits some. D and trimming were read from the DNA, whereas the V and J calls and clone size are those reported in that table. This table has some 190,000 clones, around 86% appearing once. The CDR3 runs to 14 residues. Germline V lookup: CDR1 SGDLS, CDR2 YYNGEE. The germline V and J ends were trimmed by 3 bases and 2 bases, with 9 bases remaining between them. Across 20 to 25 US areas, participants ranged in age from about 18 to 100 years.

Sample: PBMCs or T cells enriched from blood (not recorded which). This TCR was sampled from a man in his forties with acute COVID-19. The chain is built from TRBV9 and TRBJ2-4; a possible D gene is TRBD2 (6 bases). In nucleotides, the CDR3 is TGTGCCAGCAGCGGGGCGGGGTCCAAAAACATTCAGTACTTC. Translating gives CASSGAGSKNIQYF.